This T cell receptor (beta chain) was documented in a study of shared clonotypes between healthy human individuals. Study summary: Each donor contributed plates that comprised three CD4 naive, three CD4 memory, two CD8 naive and one CD8 memory.

From germline, CDR1 is SGDLS and CDR2 YYNGEE. This CDR3 contains 15 residues. Trimming stripped 0 bases from V and 2 bases from J, with 11 bases between. Notes on the study in general: Naive subsets typically showed greater estimated richness than memory subsets.

In the case of this clone: Its cognate antigen is unknown.

The authors ran the assay at deep level. Authors' data handling: Sequence data from immunoSEQ were junction-only and lacked quality scores; consequently, filtering differed. Profiling relied on immunoSEQ multiplex PCR, and the TCRdb table lists in-frame clones only, not all of them. That table furnishes V, J and clone size, whereas the DNA furnished D and trimming. The sample includes nearly 1 million clones, approximately 76% seen only once; the top ten take roughly 1.5%. J is TRBJ1-2 and V is TRBV9; the D is unclear. The source of this sequence is a young man in good health. The sequenced material came from memory CD4+ T cells sorted from blood. Subset indicated: CD45RA-negative fraction. In nucleotides, the CDR3 is TGTGCCAGCAGCGTAGAACTGGCAGACAACTATGGCTACACCTTC. Translating gives CASSVELADNYGYTF.